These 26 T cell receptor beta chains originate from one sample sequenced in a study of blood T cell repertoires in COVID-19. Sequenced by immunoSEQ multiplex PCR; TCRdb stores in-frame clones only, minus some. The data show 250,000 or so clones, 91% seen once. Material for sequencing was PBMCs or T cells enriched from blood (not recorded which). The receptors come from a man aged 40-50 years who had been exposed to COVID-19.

CDR3 nucleotide sequence: TGTGCCAGTACCCCCCCGGGGAGGAAGGATGAAAAACTGTTTTTT. Encoded protein: CASTPPGRKDEKLFF. The rearrangement links TRBV19 to TRBJ1-4; no firm D call. The CDR3 sequence is 15 residues long. V dropped 7 bases and J dropped 6 bases, with 18 bases sitting between them. Germline V CDR1 and CDR2: LNHDA, SQIVND (reference sequence).

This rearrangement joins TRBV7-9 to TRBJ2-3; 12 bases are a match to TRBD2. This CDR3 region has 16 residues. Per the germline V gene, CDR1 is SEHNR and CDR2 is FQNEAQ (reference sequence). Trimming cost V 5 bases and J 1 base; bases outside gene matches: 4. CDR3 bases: TGTGCCAGCAGCCAAGGACTAGCGGGACGCACAGATACGCAGTATTTT. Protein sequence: CASSQGLAGRTDTQYF.

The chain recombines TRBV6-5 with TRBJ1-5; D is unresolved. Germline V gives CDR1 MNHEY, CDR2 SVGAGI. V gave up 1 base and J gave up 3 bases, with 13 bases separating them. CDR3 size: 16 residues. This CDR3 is CASSYFQAGLNQPQHF. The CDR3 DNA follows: TGTGCCAGCAGTTACTTTCAGGCAGGCCTCAATCAGCCCCAGCATTTT.

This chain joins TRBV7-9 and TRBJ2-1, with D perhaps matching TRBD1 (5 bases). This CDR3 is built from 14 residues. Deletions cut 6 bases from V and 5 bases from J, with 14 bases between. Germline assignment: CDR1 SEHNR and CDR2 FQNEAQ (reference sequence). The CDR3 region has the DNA TGTGCCAGCAGACCGAGACAGATAAACAATGAGCAGTTCTTC. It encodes CASRPRQINNEQFF.

Here the CDR3 reads CAWMQYNNSPLHF. For the CDR3, the DNA is TGTGCCTGGATGCAGTACAATAATTCACCCCTCCACTTT. The chain joins TRBV30 to TRBJ1-6; no firm D call. Germline values: CDR1 GTSNPN, CDR2 SVGIG (reference sequence). Deletions cut 4 bases from V and 5 bases from J, with 9 bases between. The CDR3 sequence is 13 residues long.

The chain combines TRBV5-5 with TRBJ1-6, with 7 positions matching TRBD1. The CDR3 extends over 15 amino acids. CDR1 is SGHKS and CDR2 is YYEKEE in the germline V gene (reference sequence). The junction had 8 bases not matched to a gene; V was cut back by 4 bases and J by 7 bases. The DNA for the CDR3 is TGTGCCAGCAGCCACTCGACAGGGTCCAATTCACCCCTCCACTTT. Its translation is CASSHSTGSNSPLHF.

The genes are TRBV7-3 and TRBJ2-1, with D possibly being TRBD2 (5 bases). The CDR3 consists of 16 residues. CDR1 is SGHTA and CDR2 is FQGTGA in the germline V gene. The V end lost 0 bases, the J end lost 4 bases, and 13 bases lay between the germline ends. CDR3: CASSLTGGLPYNEQFF. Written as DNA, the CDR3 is TGTGCCAGCAGCTTAACGGGCGGGCTACCGTACAATGAGCAGTTCTTC. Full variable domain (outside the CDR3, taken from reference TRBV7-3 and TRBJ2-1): GAGVSQTPSNKVTEKGKYVELRCDPISGHTALYWYRQSLGQGPEFLIYFQGTGAADDSGLPNDRFFAVRPEGSVSTLKIQRTERGDSAVYLCASSLTGGLPYNEQFFGPGTRLTVL.

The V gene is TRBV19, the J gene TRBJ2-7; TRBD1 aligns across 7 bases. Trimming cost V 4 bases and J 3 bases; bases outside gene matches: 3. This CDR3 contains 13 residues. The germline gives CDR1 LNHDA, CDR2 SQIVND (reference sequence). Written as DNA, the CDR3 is TGTGCCAGTAGTAGGGACAGTAGCTACGAGCAGTACTTC. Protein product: CASSRDSSYEQYF.

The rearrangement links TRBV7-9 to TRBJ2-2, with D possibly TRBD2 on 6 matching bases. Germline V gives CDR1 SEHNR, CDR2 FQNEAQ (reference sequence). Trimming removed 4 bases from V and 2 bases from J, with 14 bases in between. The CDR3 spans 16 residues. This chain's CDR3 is CASSSPGLQNTGELFF. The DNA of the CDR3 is TGTGCCAGCAGCTCACCGGGACTCCAAAACACCGGGGAGCTGTTTTTT.

CDR3 residues: CASSSRYSNQPQHF. The CDR3 region has the DNA TGTGCCAGCAGCTCGAGATATAGCAATCAGCCCCAGCATTTT. The chain uses TRBV5-6 and TRBJ1-5; D not resolved. V lost 3 bases to trimming and J lost 0 bases, with 7 bases between them. The germline CDR1 and CDR2 sequences are SGHDT and YYEEEE. CDR3 length: 14 residues.

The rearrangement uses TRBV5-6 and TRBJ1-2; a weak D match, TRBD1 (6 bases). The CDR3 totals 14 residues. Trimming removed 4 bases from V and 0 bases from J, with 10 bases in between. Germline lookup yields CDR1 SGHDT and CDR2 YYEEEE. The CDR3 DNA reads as TGTGCCAGCAGCGTCCGGGACACTAACTATGGCTACACCTTC. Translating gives CASSVRDTNYGYTF.

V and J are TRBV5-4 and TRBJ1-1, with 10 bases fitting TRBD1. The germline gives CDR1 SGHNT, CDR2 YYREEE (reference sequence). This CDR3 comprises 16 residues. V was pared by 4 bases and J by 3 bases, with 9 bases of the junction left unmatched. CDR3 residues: CASSRRTGGFDTEAFF. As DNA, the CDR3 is TGTGCCAGCAGCCGTCGGACAGGGGGGTTCGACACTGAAGCTTTCTTT.

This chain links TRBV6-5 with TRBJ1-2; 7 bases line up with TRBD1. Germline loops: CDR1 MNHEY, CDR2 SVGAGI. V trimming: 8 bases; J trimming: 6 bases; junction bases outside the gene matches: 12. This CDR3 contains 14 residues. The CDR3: CASSSYGQANGYTF. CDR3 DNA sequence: TGTGCCAGCTCATCCTACGGACAGGCAAATGGCTACACCTTC.

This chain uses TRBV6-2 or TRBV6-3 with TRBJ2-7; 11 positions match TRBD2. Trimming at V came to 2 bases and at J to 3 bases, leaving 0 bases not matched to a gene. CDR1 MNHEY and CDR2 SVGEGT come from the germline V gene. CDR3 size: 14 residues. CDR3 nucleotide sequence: TGTGCCAGCAGTTACGGGACTAGCGGCTACGAGCAGTACTTC. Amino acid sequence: CASSYGTSGYEQYF.

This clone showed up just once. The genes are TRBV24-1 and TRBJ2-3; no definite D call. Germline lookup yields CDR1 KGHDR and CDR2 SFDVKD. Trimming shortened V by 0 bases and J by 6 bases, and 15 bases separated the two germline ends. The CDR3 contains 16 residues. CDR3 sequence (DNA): TGTGCCACCAGTGATTTGAGCAGCACAGTTACCGATACGCAGTATTTT. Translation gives CATSDLSSTVTDTQYF.

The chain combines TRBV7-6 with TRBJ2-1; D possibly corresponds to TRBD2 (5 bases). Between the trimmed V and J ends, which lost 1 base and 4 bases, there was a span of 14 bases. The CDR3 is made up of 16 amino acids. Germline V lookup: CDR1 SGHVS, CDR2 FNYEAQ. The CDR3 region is CASSLEVGVKYNEQFF. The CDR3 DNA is TGTGCCAGCAGCTTAGAAGTGGGAGTGAAGTACAATGAGCAGTTCTTC.

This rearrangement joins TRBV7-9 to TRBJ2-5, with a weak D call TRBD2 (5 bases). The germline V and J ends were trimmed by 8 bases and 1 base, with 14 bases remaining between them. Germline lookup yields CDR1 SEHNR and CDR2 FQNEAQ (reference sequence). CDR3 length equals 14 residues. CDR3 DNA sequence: TGTGCCAGCGAAAAAACCGGGATCCAAGAGACCCAGTACTTC. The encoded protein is CASEKTGIQETQYF.

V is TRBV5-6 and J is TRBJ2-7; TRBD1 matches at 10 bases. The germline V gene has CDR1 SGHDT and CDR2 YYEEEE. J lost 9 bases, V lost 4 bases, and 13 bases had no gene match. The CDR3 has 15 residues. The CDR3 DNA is TGTGCCAGCAGCATTTCAGGGACAGGGGTGCAGGGGCAGTACTTC. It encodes CASSISGTGVQGQYF.

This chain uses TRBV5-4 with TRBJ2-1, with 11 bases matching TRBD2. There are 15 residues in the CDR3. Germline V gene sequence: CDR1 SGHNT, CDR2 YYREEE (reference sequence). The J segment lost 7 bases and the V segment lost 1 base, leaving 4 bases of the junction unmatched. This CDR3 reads CASSLTSGSLNEQFF. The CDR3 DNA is TGTGCCAGCAGCTTGACTAGCGGGAGCCTTAATGAGCAGTTCTTC.

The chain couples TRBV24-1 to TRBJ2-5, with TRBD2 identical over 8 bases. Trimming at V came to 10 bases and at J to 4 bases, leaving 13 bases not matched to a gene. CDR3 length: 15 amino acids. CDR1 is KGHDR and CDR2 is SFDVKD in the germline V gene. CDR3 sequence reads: CATGRAGGRAETQYF. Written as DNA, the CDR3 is TGTGCCACGGGCAGGGCGGGAGGACGTGCAGAGACCCAGTACTTC.

CDR3 in DNA: TGCGCCAGCAGGTCCGGGACAGCGAACACTGAAGCTTTCTTT. It translates to CASRSGTANTEAFF. V is TRBV5-1 and J is TRBJ1-1; TRBD1 matches at 7 bases. Germline CDR1 is SGHRS and CDR2 is YFSETQ. The CDR3 consists of 14 residues. The ends lost 5 bases at V and 1 base at J; junction bases unmatched: 5.

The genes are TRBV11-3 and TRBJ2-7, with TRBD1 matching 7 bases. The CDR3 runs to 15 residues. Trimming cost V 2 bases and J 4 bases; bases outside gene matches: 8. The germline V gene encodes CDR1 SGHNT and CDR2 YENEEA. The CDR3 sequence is CASSLRSGTEYEQYF. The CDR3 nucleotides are TGTGCCAGCAGCTTACGCTCCGGGACAGAGTACGAGCAGTACTTC.

CDR3 in DNA: TGTGCCAGCAGTCGGGACAGAAAAGACGGCGGGGAGCTGTTTTTT. Translated: CASSRDRKDGGELFF. The gene calls are TRBV6-2 or TRBV6-3 and TRBJ2-2; TRBD1 aligns across 7 bases. Losses at the gene ends were 5 bases for V and 7 bases for J; bases not matched to a gene: 10. The V gene's germline CDR1 is MNHEY and CDR2 SVGEGT. The CDR3 is made up of 15 amino acids.

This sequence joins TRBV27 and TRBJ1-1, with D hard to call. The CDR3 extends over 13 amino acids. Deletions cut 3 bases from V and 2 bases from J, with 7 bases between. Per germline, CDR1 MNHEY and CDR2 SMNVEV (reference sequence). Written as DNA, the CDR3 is TGTGCCAGCAGTTTGGCGGGAAACACTGAAGCTTTCTTT. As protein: CASSLAGNTEAFF.

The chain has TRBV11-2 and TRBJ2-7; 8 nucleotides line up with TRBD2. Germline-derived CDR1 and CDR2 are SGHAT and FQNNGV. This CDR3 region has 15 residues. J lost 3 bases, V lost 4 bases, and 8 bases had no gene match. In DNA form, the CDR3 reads TGTGCCAGCAGCTCGACTAGCGATCGAGGCTACGAGCAGTACTTC. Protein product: CASSSTSDRGYEQYF.

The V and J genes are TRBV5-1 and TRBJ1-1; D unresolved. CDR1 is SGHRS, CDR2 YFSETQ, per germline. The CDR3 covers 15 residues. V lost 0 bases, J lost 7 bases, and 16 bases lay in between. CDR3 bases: TGCGCCAGCAGCTTGGCTCGGGGAACCGCCGGTGAAGCTTTCTTT. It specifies CASSLARGTAGEAFF.